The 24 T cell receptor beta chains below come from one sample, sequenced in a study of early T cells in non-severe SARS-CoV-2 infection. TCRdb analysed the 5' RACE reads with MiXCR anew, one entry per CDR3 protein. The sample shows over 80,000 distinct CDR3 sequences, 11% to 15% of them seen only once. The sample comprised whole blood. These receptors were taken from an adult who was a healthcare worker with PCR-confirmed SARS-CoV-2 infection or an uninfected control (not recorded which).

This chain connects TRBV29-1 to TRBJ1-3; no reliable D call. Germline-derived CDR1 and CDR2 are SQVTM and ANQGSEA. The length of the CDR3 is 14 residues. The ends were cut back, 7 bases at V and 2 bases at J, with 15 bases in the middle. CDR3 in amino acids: CSAGLVGAGNTIYF. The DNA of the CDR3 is TGCAGCGCCGGACTCGTAGGAGCTGGAAACACCATATATTTT.

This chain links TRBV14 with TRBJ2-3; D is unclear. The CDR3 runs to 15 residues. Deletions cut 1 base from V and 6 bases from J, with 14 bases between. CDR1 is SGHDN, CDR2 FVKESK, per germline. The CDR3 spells CASSQGIGRSDTQYF. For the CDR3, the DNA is TGTGCCAGCAGCCAAGGCATTGGGCGTTCCGATACGCAGTATTTT.

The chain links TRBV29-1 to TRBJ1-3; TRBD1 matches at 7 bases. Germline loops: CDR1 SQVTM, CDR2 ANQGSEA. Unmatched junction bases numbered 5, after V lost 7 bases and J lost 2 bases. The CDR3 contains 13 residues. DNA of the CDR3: TGCAGCGCCCCCGGACAGGCTGGAAACACCATATATTTT. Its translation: CSAPGQAGNTIYF.

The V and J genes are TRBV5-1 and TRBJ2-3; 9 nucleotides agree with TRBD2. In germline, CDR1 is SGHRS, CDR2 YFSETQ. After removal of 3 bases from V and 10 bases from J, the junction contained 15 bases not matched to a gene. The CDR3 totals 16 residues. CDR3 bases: TGCGCCAGCAGCTCACTCGGGACTAGCACCTCCATAGCGCAGTATTTT. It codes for CASSSLGTSTSIAQYF.

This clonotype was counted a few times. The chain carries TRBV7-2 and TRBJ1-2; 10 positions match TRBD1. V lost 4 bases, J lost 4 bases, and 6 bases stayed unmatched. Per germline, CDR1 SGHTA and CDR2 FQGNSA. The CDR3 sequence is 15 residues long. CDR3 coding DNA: TGTGCCAGCAGCTCGGGACAGGGGAGAGGCTATGGCTACACCTTC. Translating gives CASSSGQGRGYGYTF.

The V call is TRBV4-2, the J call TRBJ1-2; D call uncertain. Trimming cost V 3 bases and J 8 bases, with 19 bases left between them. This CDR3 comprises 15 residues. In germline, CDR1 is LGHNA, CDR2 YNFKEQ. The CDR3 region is CASSQAGPQRGGYTF. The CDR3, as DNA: TGTGCCAGCAGCCAGGCCGGGCCTCAACGAGGGGGCTACACCTTC.

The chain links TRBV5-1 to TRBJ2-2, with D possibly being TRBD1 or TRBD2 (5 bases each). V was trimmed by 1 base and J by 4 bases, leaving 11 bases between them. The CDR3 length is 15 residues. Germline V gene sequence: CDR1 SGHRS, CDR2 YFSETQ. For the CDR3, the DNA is TGCGCCAGCAGCTTGTCGGGGCTTGGCACCGGGGAGCTGTTTTTT. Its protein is CASSLSGLGTGELFF.

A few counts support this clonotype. CDR3 in DNA: TGTGCCAGCAGTAAGTCATCTGACAGGGAAAAACTGTTTTTT. Translating gives CASSKSSDREKLFF. The V and J genes are TRBV2 and TRBJ1-4; the D gene is possibly TRBD1 (6 bases). Germline V gene data show CDR1 as SNHLY and CDR2 as FYNNEI. The CDR3 has 14 amino acids. V lost 5 bases and J 8 bases, leaving 15 bases between the germline ends. Combining the CDR3 with reference TRBV2 and TRBJ1-4 gives the whole variable domain EPEVTQTPSHQVTQMGQEVILRCVPISNHLYFYWYRQILGQKVEFLVSFYNNEISEKSEIFDDQFSVERPDGSNFTLKIRSTKLEDSAMYFCASSKSSDREKLFFGSGTQLSVL.

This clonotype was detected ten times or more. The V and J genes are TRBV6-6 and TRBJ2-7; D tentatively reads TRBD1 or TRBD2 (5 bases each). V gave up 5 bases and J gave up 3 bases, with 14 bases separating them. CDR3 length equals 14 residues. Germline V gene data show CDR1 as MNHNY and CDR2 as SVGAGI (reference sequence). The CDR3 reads CASSLPGANYEQYF. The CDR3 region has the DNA TGTGCCAGCAGTCTCCCCGGGGCCAACTACGAGCAGTACTTC.

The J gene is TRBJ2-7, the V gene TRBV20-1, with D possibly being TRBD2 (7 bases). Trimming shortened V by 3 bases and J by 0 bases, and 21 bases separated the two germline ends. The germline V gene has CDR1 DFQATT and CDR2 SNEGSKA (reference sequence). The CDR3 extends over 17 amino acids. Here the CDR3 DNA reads TGCAGTGCTAGCCCCCGGGGAGGGGGTAAATTCTCCTACGAGCAGTACTTC. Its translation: CSASPRGGGKFSYEQYF.

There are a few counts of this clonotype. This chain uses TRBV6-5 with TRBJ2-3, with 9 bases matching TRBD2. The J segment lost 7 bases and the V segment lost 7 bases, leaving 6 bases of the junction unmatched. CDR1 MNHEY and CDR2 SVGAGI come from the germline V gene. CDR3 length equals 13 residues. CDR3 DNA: TGTGCCAGCAAAAGCGGGGGGAAGAATACGCAGTATTTT. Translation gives CASKSGGKNTQYF.

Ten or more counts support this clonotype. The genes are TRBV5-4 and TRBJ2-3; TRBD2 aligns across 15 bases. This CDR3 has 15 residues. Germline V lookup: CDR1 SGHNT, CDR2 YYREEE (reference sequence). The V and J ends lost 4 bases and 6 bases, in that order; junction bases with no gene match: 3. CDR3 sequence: CASSVGLAGGDTQYF. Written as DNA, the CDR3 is TGTGCCAGCAGCGTCGGACTAGCGGGGGGGGATACGCAGTATTTT. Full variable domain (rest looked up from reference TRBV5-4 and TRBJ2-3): ETGVTQSPTHLIKTRGQQVTLRCSSQSGHNTVSWYQQALGQGPQFIFQYYREEENGRGNFPPRFSGLQFPNYSSELNVNALELDDSALYLCASSVGLAGGDTQYFGPGTRLTVL.

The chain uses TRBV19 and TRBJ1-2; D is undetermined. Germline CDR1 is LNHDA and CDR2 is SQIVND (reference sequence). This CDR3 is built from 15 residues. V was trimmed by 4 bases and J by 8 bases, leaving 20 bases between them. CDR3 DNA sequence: TGTGCCAGTAGTAACTCCATAGGAGGGTTATTCGGCTACACCTTC. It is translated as CASSNSIGGLFGYTF.

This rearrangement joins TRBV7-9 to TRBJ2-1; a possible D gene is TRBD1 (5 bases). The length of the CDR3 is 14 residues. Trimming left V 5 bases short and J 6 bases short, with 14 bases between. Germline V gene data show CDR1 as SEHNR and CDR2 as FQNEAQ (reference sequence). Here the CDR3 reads CASSGQTSGNEQFF. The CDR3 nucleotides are TGTGCCAGCAGCGGACAAACCTCCGGCAATGAGCAGTTCTTC.

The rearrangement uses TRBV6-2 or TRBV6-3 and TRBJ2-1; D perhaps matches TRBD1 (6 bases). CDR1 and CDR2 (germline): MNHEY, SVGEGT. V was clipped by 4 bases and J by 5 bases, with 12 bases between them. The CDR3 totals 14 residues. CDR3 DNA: TGTGCCAGCAGTTTTGGGACACGACACAATGAGCAGTTCTTC. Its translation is CASSFGTRHNEQFF.

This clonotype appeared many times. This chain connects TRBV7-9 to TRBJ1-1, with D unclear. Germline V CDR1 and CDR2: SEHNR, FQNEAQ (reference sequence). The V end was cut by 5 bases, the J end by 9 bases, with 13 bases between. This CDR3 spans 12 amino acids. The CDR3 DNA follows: TGTGCCAGCAGCCCCACCGGGAGCCAAGCTTTCTTT. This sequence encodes CASSPTGSQAFF.

DNA of the CDR3: TGTGCCAGCAGTGACTCCGGCAGGGGGTCTGATCCGCAGTATTTT. This codes for CASSDSGRGSDPQYF. This chain links TRBV6-4 with TRBJ2-3; TRBD1 matches at 7 bases. Trimming at V came to 0 bases and at J to 10 bases, leaving 10 bases not matched to a gene. Germline V lookup: CDR1 MRHNA, CDR2 SNTAGT. The CDR3 length is 15 residues.

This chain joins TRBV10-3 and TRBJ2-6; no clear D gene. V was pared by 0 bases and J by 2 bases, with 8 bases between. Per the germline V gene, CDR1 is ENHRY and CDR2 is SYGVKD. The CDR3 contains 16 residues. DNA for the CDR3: TGTGCCATCAGTGAGTCGCGGATGGCTGGGGCCAACGTCCTGACTTTC. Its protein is CAISESRMAGANVLTF.

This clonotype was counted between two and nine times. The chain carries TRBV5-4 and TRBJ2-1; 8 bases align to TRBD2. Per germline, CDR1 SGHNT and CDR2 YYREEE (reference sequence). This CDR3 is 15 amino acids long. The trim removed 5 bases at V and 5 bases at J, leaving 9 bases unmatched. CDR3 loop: CASRPGTRGDNEQFF. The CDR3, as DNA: TGTGCCAGCAGACCAGGGACTAGAGGAGACAATGAGCAGTTCTTC. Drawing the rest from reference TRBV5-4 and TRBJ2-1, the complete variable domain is ETGVTQSPTHLIKTRGQQVTLRCSSQSGHNTVSWYQQALGQGPQFIFQYYREEENGRGNFPPRFSGLQFPNYSSELNVNALELDDSALYLCASRPGTRGDNEQFFGPGTRLTVL.

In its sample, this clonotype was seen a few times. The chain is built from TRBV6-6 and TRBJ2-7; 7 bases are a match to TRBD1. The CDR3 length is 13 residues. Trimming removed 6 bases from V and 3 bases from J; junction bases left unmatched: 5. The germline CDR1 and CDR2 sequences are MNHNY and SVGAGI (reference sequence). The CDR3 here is CASRDRANYEQYF. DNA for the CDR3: TGTGCCAGCAGAGACAGGGCGAACTACGAGCAGTACTTC.

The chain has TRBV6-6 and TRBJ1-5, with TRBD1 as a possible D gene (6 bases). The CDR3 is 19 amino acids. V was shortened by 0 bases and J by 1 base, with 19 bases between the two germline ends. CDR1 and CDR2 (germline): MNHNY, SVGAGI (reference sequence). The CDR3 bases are TGTGCCAGCAGTTACTCCACCCTGCGGCGGACAGTAAGCAATCAGCCCCAGCATTTT. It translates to CASSYSTLRRTVSNQPQHF.

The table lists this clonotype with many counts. For the CDR3, the DNA is TGTGCCAGCAGCCCAGGACAGGGCATGAACACTGAAGCTTTCTTT. It translates to CASSPGQGMNTEAFF. The chain employs TRBV7-3 and TRBJ1-1; the match to TRBD1 covers 8 bases. Per the germline V gene, CDR1 is SGHTA and CDR2 is FQGTGA. The CDR3 has 15 residues. V shed 5 bases, J shed 0 bases, and the junction held 5 bases outside the gene matches.

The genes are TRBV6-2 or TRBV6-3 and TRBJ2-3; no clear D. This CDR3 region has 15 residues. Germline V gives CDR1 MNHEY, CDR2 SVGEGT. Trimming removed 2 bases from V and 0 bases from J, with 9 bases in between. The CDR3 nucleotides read TGTGCCAGCAGTTACCGTGATAGCAGCACAGATACGCAGTATTTT. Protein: CASSYRDSSTDTQYF.

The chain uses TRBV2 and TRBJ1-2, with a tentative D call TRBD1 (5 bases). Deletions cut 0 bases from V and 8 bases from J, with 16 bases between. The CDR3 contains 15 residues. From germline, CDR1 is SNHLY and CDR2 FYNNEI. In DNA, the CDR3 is TGTGCCAGCAGTGAAGCCCACCCGACAGCTACCGGCTACACCTTC. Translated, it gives CASSEAHPTATGYTF. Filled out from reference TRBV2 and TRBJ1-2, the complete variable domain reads EPEVTQTPSHQVTQMGQEVILRCVPISNHLYFYWYRQILGQKVEFLVSFYNNEISEKSEIFDDQFSVERPDGSNFTLKIRSTKLEDSAMYFCASSEAHPTATGYTFGSGTRLTVV.